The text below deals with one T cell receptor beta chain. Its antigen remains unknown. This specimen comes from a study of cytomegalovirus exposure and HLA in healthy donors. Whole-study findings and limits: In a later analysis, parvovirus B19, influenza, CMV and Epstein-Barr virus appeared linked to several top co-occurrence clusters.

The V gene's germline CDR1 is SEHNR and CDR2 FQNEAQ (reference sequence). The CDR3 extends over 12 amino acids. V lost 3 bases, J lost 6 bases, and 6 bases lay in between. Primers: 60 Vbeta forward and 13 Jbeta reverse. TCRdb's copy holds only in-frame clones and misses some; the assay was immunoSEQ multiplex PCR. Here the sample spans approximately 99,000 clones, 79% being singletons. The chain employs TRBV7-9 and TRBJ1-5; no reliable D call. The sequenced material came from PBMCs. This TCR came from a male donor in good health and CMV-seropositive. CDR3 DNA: TGTGCCAGCAGCTTTTCCGGTCAGCCCCAGCATTTT. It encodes CASSFSGQPQHF.